Included here is one TCR beta chain sequence, with context. Its antigen is currently unknown. Using immunoSEQ multiplex PCR, the repertoire was profiled, and TCRdb retains in-frame clones only, with some absent. The data contain around 54,000 clones, approximately 90% of them seen just once; the ten biggest clones take up about 9%. The length of the CDR3 is 15 residues. Unmatched junction bases numbered 6, after V lost 4 bases and J lost 5 bases. The germline V gene encodes CDR1 MRHNA and CDR2 SNTAGT. This entry belongs to a study of OX40 agonist ivuxolimab in advanced cancers. Study-level background: Patients in the trial were receiving intravenous ivuxolimab every 2 weeks, at doses of 0.01 to 10 mg/kg. Previous treatment with anti-PD-1, anti-PD-L1 or anti-CTLA-4 therapy was allowed; about 40% had received some.

Overall study results and limits: CD4+ and CD8+ blood T cells expanded clonally by week 6 at 0.1 to 3.0 mg/kg. Average numbers of expanded clones were greater in CD8+ T cells than in CD4+.

The chain couples TRBV6-4 to TRBJ2-1; 9 bases are shared with TRBD2. The sample here was CD4+ or CD8+ T cells sorted from blood, taken in a trial of the OX40 agonist ivuxolimab. The sequence derives from an adult with an advanced solid tumor such as melanoma, head and neck, liver or kidney cancer. CDR3 DNA sequence: TGTGCCAGCAGTGTCCAGCGGGGGGCGAACAATGAGCAGTTCTTC. Its translation: CASSVQRGANNEQFF.